Included here is one T cell receptor (beta chain) sequence, with context. Both iRepertoire HTBI primers and Arm-PCR of CDR3 regions were used to build the TCR beta libraries. TCRdb independently ran MiXCR on the multiplex PCR reads; one entry per CDR3 protein. This repertoire shows 250,000 to 300,000 distinct CDR3 sequences, about 17% found once; its top ten account for about 15%. Sample time point: newly diagnosed GD, antithyroid drugs for less than 3 months. PBMCs were the source of the RNA used for TCR sequencing. The sample belongs to a study of regulatory T cells in long-lasting Graves disease. CDR3 length equals 15 residues. Per the germline V gene, CDR1 is SEHNR and CDR2 is FQNEAQ (reference sequence). Deletions cut 6 bases from V and 2 bases from J, with 14 bases between. This sample was shared with a second study, whose subject was T cells in Graves' hyperthyroidism and ophthalmopathy. Per that study: Graves' hyperthyroidism was deemed stable absent ophthalmopathy progression within 18 months. HTBI primers were the set used in a first-round RT-PCR of the TCR CDR3. Patients with ophthalmopathy were separated from those with stable hyperthyroidism by a 13 V-J model.

The chain carries TRBV7-9 and TRBJ2-1; D gene ambiguous. The receptor was isolated from a woman in her 30s with Graves disease. The sample was peripheral blood mononuclear cells (PBMCs), taken at new diagnosis, from a patient treated with antithyroid drugs. Here the CDR3 DNA reads TGTGCCAGCAGTCTTCTGACGCCAACCTACAATGAGCAGTTCTTC. Encoded protein: CASSLLTPTYNEQFF.